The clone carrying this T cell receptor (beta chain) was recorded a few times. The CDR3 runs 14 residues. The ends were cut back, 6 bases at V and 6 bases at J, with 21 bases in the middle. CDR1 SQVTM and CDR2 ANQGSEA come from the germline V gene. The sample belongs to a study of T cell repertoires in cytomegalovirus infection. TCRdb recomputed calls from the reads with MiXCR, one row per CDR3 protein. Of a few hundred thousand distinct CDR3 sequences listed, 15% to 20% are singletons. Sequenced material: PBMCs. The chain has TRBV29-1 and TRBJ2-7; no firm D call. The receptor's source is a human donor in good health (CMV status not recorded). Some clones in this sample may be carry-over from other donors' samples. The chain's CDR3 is CSVLRPESKGEQYF. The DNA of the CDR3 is TGCAGCGTACTACGACCCGAGAGTAAAGGCGAGCAGTACTTC.